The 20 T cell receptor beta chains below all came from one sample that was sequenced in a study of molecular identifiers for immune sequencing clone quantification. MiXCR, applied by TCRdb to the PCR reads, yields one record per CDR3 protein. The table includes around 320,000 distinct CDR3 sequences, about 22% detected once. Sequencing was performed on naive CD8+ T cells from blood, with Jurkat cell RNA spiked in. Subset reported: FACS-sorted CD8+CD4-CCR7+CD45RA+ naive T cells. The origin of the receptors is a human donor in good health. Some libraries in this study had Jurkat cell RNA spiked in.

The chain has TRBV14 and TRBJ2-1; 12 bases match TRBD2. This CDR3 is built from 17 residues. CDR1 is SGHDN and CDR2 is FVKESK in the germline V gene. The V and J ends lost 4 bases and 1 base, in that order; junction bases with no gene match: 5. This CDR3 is CASSPTGLAGSYNEQFF. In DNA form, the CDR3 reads TGTGCCAGCAGCCCCACAGGACTAGCGGGGTCCTACAATGAGCAGTTCTTC. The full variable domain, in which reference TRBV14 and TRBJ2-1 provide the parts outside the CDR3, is EAGVTQFPSHSVIEKGQTVTLRCDPISGHDNLYWYRRVMGKEIKFLLHFVKESKQDESGMPNNRFLAERTGGTYSTLKVQPAELEDSGVYFCASSPTGLAGSYNEQFFGPGTRLTVL.

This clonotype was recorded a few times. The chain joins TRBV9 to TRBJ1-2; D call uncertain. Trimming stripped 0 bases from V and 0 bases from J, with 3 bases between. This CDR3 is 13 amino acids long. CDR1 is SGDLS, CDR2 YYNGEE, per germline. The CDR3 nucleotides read TGTGCCAGCAGCGTAGTAACTAACTATGGCTACACCTTC. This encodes CASSVVTNYGYTF.

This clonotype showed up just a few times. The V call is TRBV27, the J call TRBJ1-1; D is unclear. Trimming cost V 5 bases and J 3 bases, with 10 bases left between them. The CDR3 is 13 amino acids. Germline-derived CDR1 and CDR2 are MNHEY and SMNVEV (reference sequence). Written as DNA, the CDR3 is TGTGCCAGCAGTATCTCGACGTACACTGAAGCTTTCTTT. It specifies CASSISTYTEAFF.

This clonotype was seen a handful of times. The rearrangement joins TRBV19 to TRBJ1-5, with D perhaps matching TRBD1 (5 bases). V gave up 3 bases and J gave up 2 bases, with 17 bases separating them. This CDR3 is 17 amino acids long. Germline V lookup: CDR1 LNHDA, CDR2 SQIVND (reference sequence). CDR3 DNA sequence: TGTGCCAGTAGTATCGGCCAGGGTTTGATAGGCAATCAGCCCCAGCATTTT. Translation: CASSIGQGLIGNQPQHF.

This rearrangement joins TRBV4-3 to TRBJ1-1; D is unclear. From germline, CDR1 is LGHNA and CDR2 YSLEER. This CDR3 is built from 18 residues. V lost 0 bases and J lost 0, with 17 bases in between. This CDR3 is CASSQDVIARGMNTEAFF. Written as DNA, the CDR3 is TGCGCCAGCAGCCAAGATGTAATAGCCCGAGGGATGAACACTGAAGCTTTCTTT.

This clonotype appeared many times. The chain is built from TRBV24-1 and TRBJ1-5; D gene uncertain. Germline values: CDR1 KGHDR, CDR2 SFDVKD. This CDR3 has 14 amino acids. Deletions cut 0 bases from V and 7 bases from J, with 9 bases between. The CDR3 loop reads CATSDLTAGQPQHF. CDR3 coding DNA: TGTGCCACCAGTGATTTGACGGCTGGGCAGCCCCAGCATTTT.

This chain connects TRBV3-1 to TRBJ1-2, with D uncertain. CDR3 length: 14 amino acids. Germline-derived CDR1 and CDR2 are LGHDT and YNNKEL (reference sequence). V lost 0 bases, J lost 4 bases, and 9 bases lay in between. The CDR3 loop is CASSQDEVSYGYTF. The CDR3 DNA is TGTGCCAGCAGCCAAGATGAAGTCAGCTATGGCTACACCTTC.

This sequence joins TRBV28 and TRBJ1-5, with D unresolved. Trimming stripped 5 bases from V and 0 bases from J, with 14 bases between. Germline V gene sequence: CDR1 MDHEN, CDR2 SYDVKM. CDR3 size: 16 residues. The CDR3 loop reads CASSPPRTDSNQPQHF. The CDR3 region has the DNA TGTGCCAGCAGTCCCCCCCGGACGGATAGCAATCAGCCCCAGCATTTT. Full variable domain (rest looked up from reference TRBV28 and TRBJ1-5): DVKVTQSSRYLVKRTGEKVFLECVQDMDHENMFWYRQDPGLGLRLIYFSYDVKMKEKGDIPEGYSVSREKKERFSLILESASTNQTSMYLCASSPPRTDSNQPQHFGDGTRLSIL.

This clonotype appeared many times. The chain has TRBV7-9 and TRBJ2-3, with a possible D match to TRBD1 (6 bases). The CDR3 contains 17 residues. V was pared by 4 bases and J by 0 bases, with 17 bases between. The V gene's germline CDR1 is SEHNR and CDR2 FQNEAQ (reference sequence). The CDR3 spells CASSYTIKGGSTDTQYF. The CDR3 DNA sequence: TGTGCCAGCAGCTACACCATAAAAGGGGGAAGCACAGATACGCAGTATTTT.

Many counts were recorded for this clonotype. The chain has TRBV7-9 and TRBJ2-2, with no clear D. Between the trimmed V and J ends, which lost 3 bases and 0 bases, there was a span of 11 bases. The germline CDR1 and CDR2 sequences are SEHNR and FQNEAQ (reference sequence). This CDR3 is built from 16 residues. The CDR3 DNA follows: TGTGCCAGCAGCTTCTTATCACACGCGAACACCGGGGAGCTGTTTTTT. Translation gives CASSFLSHANTGELFF. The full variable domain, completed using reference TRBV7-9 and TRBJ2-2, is DTGVSQNPRHKITKRGQNVTFRCDPISEHNRLYWYRQTLGQGPEFLTYFQNEAQLEKSRLLSDRFSAERPKGSFSTLEIQRTEQGDSAMYLCASSFLSHANTGELFFGEGSRLTVL.

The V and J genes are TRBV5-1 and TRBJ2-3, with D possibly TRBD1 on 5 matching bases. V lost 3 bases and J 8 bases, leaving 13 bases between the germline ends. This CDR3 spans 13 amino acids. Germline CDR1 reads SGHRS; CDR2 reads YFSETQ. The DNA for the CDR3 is TGCGCCAGCAGCTACACAGGTTCGGTTACGCAGTATTTT. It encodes CASSYTGSVTQYF.

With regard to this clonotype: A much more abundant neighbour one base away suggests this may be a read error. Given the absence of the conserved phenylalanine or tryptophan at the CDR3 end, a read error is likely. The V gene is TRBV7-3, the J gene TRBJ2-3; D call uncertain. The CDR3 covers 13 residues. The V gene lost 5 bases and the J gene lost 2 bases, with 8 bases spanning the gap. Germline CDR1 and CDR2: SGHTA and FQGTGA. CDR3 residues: CASSGWNTDTQYL. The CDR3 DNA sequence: TGTGCCAGCAGCGGATGGAACACAGATACGCAGTATCTT.

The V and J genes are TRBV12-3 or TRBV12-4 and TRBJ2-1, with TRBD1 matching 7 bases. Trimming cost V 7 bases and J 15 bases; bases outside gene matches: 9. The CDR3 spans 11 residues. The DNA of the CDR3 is TGTGCCAGCACCCCCGGACAGGAACGGTTCTTC. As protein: CASTPGQERFF.

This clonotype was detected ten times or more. The chain's CDR3 is CASRYILNTEAFF. As DNA, the CDR3 is TGTGCCAGCAGATACATACTGAACACTGAAGCTTTCTTT. V gene TRBV2 combines with J gene TRBJ1-1; D gene uncertain. The CDR3 length is 13 residues. Germline CDR1 reads SNHLY; CDR2 reads FYNNEI. The V gene lost 6 bases and the J gene lost 0 bases, with 8 bases spanning the gap.

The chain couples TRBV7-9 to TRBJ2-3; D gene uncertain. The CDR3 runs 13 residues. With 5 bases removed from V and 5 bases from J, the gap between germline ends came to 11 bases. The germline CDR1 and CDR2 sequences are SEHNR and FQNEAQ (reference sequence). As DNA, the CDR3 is TGTGCCAGCAGCGAGCTAATCAGAGATACGCAGTATTTT. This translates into CASSELIRDTQYF. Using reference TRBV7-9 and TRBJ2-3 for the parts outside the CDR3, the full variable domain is DTGVSQNPRHKITKRGQNVTFRCDPISEHNRLYWYRQTLGQGPEFLTYFQNEAQLEKSRLLSDRFSAERPKGSFSTLEIQRTEQGDSAMYLCASSELIRDTQYFGPGTRLTVL.

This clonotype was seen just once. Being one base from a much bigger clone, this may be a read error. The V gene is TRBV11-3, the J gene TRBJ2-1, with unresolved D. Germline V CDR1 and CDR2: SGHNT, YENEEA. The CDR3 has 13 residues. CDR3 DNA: TGTGCCAGCAGCTTTAGGTCTGTCGATGAGCAGTCCTTC. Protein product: CASSFRSVDEQSF.

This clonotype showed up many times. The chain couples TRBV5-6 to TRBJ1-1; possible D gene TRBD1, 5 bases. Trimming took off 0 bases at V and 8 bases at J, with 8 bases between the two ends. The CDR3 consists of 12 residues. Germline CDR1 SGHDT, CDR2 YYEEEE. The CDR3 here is CASSLDGGEAFF. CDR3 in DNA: TGTGCCAGCAGCTTGGATGGGGGGGAAGCTTTCTTT.

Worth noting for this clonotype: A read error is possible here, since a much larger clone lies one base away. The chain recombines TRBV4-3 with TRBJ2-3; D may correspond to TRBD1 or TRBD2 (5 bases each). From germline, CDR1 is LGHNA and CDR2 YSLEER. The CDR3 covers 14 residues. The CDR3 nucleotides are TGCGCCCGCAGCCTGGGACCCCTGGTAGATACGCAGTATTTT. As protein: CARSLGPLVDTQYF.

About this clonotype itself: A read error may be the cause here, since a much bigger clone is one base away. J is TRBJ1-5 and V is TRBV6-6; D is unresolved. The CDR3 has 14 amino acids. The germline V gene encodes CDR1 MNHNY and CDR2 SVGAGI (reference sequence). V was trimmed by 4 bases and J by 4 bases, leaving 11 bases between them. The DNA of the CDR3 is TGTGCCAGCAGTTCCAGTTATAGAAATCAGCCCCAGCATTTT. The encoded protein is CASSSSYRNQPQHF.

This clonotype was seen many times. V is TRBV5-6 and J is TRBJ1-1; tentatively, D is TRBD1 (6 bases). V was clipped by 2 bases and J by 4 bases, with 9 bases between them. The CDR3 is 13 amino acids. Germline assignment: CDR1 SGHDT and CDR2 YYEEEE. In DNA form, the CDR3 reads TGTGCCAGCAGCTTAGGACAGTTCACTGAAGCTTTCTTT. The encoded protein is CASSLGQFTEAFF. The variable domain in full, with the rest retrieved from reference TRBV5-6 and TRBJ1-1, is DAGVTQSPTHLIKTRGQQVTLRCSPKSGHDTVSWYQQALGQGPQFIFQYYEEEERQRGNFPDRFSGHQFPNYSSELNVNALLLGDSALYLCASSLGQFTEAFFGQGTRLTVV.